This T cell receptor (beta chain) appears in the sequencing data of a study of CD8+ T cells in alopecia areata. The ends lost 5 bases at V and 4 bases at J; junction bases unmatched: 7. CDR3 length equals 15 residues. Germline lookup yields CDR1 SQVTM and CDR2 ANQGSEA. RNA was isolated and reverse transcribed to cDNA, the sequencing template. Profiled with immunoSEQ multiplex PCR; TCRdb holds only in-frame clones, not every one. The sample gives under 200,000 clones, about 71% of which show up once; approximately 0.9% is in the top ten. In regard to this clone: Antigen specificity is unknown.

Treatment defined: oral pan-JAK inhibitor, 5-10 mg twice daily. Study-level findings and limits: In scalp, tofacitinib significantly decreased clonality and expanded CD8+ clones among the top 100.

V and J are TRBV29-1 and TRBJ2-1; 11 bases match TRBD2. The sample in question was CD4+ T cells sorted from blood, obtained at week 4, from a patient treated with tofacitinib. This receptor was obtained from a human donor with alopecia areata. The CDR3 protein is CSVRGVAGGYNEQFF. The CDR3 nucleotides are TGCAGCGTTCGGGGCGTAGCGGGGGGGTACAATGAGCAGTTCTTC.